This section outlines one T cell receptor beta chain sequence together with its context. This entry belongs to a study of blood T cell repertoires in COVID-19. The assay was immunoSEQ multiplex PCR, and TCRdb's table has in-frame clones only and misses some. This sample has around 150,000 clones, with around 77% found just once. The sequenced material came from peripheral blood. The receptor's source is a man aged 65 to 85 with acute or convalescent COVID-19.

CDR3 protein: CTSSLSGKTYEQYF. CDR3 coding DNA: TGCACCAGCAGCCTCAGCGGGAAGACCTACGAGCAGTACTTC. This chain uses TRBV1 with TRBJ2-7; the tabulated D call, TRBD2, remains unverified against the DNA. TRBV1 is recorded as a pseudogene. The CDR3 consists of 14 residues.